This T cell receptor beta chain emerged from a study of blood T cells in healthy people across ages. CDR3 length: 16 residues. Germline values: CDR1 MDHEN, CDR2 SYDVKM. V gave up 4 bases and J gave up 2 bases; unmatched junction bases: 9. A sample-barcoded 5' primer and a J-beta primer mix were used in a second PCR of about 7 to 12 cycles. TCRdb ran MiXCR on the 5' RACE reads and lists one entry per CDR3 protein. The data contain 700,000 to 900,000 distinct CDR3 sequences, 53% of them singletons. The source is an elderly man in good health. Sequencing was carried out using blood. The rearrangement uses TRBV28 and TRBJ2-3; 7 nucleotides line up with TRBD2. CDR3 residues: CASSSGGAGDTDTQYF. The CDR3 nucleotides read TGTGCCAGCAGTTCCGGTGGTGCGGGAGACACAGATACGCAGTATTTT. The full variable domain, completed using reference TRBV28 and TRBJ2-3, is DVKVTQSSRYLVKRTGEKVFLECVQDMDHENMFWYRQDPGLGLRLIYFSYDVKMKEKGDIPEGYSVSREKKERFSLILESASTNQTSMYLCASSSGGAGDTDTQYFGPGTRLTVL.